One and the same sample provided the 24 T cell receptor beta chains below, sequenced in a study of blood T cell repertoires in COVID-19 (dated by TCRdb to the early 2020s). The library was built by means of the immunoSEQ multiplex PCR assay. Sourced from immuneACCESS, this table was stored by TCRdb with only in-frame sequences that have V and J called. A share of the clones is absent; for the studies checked, an unresolved V gene accounts for under half, and the remainder has no known explanation. Recorded for this sample are hundreds of thousands of clones; 85% to 90% of them occurred a single time. The top ten hold roughly 8% of the sample. The sample comprised peripheral blood. These receptor sequences come from a woman in her fifties or sixties with COVID-19, enrolled during active disease.

This rearrangement joins TRBV5-1 to TRBJ1-5, with a possible D match to TRBD1 (5 bases). Trimming left V 4 bases short and J 0 bases short, with 11 bases between. CDR1 is SGHRS and CDR2 is YFSETQ in the germline V gene. The CDR3 consists of 15 residues. Here the CDR3 DNA reads TGCGCCAGCAGCCCGGGGGGTTATAGCAATCAGCCCCAGCATTTT. This encodes CASSPGGYSNQPQHF.

The chain carries TRBV15 and TRBJ2-7; tentative D call: TRBD1 (5 bases). This CDR3 is built from 17 residues. Germline V gene lookup returns CDR1 LNHNV and CDR2 YYDKDF (reference sequence). V was trimmed by 1 base and J by 4 bases, leaving 20 bases between them. The CDR3 loop is CATSRVRAQFSIYEQYF. CDR3 nucleotides: TGTGCCACCAGCAGAGTCAGGGCCCAATTTTCCATTTACGAGCAGTACTTC. Combining the CDR3 with reference TRBV15 and TRBJ2-7 gives the whole variable domain DAMVIQNPRYQVTQFGKPVTLSCSQTLNHNVMYWYQQKSSQAPKLLFHYYDKDFNNEADTPDNFQSRRPNTSFCFLDIRSPGLGDTAMYLCATSRVRAQFSIYEQYFGPGTRLTVT.

This clone was recorded once. The genes are TRBV18 and TRBJ2-7; TRBD1 matches at 10 bases. From germline, CDR1 is KGHSH and CDR2 LQKENI. Germline trimming cut 3 bases from V and 6 bases from J; bases unmatched to any gene: 8. The CDR3 contains 15 residues. For the CDR3, the DNA is TGTGCCAGCTCACCCCGACAGGGGGCGGGCACCGAGCAGTACTTC. Translated: CASSPRQGAGTEQYF.

The J gene is TRBJ2-7, the V gene TRBV7-8, with a possible D match to TRBD1 (5 bases). From germline, CDR1 is SGHVS and CDR2 FQNEAQ. The CDR3 is 14 residues long. The germline V and J ends were trimmed by 0 bases and 4 bases, with 10 bases remaining between them. The DNA for the CDR3 is TGTGCCAGCAGCTTAGCGTCGCAGGGATACGAGCAGTACTTC. Its translation is CASSLASQGYEQYF.

The chain links TRBV10-3 to TRBJ2-1, with a weak D call TRBD2 (5 bases). V shed 7 bases and J shed 7 bases, with 11 bases lying between them. Germline CDR1 is ENHRY and CDR2 is SYGVKD. The CDR3 is made up of 12 amino acids. CDR3 region: CAINEGGNEQFF. CDR3 bases: TGTGCCATCAACGAGGGTGGGAATGAGCAGTTCTTC.

The chain has TRBV6-1 and TRBJ1-6; D uncertain. The CDR3 contains 14 residues. Trimming pared 5 bases from V and 9 bases from J, leaving 14 bases between. The V gene's germline CDR1 is MNHNS and CDR2 SASEGT. The CDR3 DNA is TGTGCCAGCAGTTATGCGGCCCGGGGTTCACCCCTCCACTTT. Its protein product is CASSYAARGSPLHF.

This chain joins TRBV2 and TRBJ1-5, with D possibly being TRBD1 (5 bases). V was shortened by 4 bases and J by 7 bases, with 11 bases between the two germline ends. Germline values: CDR1 SNHLY, CDR2 FYNNEI. The CDR3 consists of 13 residues. Here the CDR3 reads CASSGGGSQPQHF. The CDR3 coding sequence is TGTGCCAGCAGTGGGGGCGGCTCGCAGCCCCAGCATTTT.

Here the CDR3 DNA reads TGTGCCACCGAAGCGGGGGTTCTTGCAGATACGCAGTATTTT. It translates to CATEAGVLADTQYF. This sequence joins TRBV6-5 and TRBJ2-3; 8 bases line up with TRBD2. Losses at the gene ends were 10 bases for V and 4 bases for J; bases not matched to a gene: 10. Germline CDR1 and CDR2: MNHEY and SVGAGI. The CDR3 is 14 amino acids.

The V gene is TRBV19, the J gene TRBJ2-6, with D uncertain. This CDR3 is 14 amino acids long. CDR1 is LNHDA and CDR2 is SQIVND in the germline V gene (reference sequence). Deletions cut 7 bases from V and 0 bases from J, with 7 bases between. The CDR3 is CASTRTSGANVLTF. CDR3 in DNA: TGTGCCAGTACGAGAACCTCTGGGGCCAACGTCCTGACTTTC.

V is TRBV24-1 and J is TRBJ1-1; TRBD1 agrees at 7 bases. The ends lost 7 bases at V and 5 bases at J; junction bases unmatched: 6. This CDR3 has 13 residues. CDR1 and CDR2 from the germline V gene are KGHDR and SFDVKD. The CDR3 here is CATRSRGRTEAFF. Written as DNA, the CDR3 is TGTGCCACCAGATCCAGGGGGAGAACTGAAGCTTTCTTT.

The V and J genes are TRBV19 and TRBJ1-4; D unresolved. V lost 7 bases, J lost 7 bases, and 13 bases lay in between. This CDR3 has 13 amino acids. CDR1 is LNHDA, CDR2 SQIVND, per germline (reference sequence). DNA of the CDR3: TGTGCCAGTACCACGGGTTACGGTGAAAAACTGTTTTTT. Encoded protein: CASTTGYGEKLFF.

The chain uses TRBV12-3 or TRBV12-4 and TRBJ1-2; unclear D gene. The V and J ends lost 3 bases and 2 bases respectively, with 4 bases between them. This CDR3 has 12 amino acids. The CDR3 bases are TGTGCCAGCAGTTTGACAAACTATGGCTACACCTTC. Translation gives CASSLTNYGYTF.

Here the CDR3 reads CATSVGGDGYTF. The CDR3 DNA reads as TGTGCCACCAGTGTAGGGGGAGATGGCTACACCTTC. The chain joins TRBV24-1 to TRBJ1-2; TRBD1 might be the D (6 bases). CDR3 length: 12 residues. Germline V lookup: CDR1 KGHDR, CDR2 SFDVKD. Trimming stripped 5 bases from V and 6 bases from J, with 9 bases between.

This clone showed up many times. The rearrangement joins TRBV19 to TRBJ1-1; D remains ambiguous. Trimming took off 2 bases at V and 4 bases at J, with 14 bases between the two ends. The CDR3 is made up of 15 amino acids. Germline CDR1 and CDR2: LNHDA and SQIVND (reference sequence). CDR3 DNA sequence: TGTGCCAGTAGTATAAAAGAGGGTGGGAGCACTGAAGCTTTCTTT. Translating gives CASSIKEGGSTEAFF.

The chain has TRBV19 and TRBJ1-5, with D uncertain. The V gene lost 3 bases and the J gene lost 7 bases, with 7 bases spanning the gap. The CDR3 is 12 residues long. Germline values: CDR1 LNHDA, CDR2 SQIVND (reference sequence). CDR3 region: CASSIGPQPQHF. CDR3 nucleotide sequence: TGTGCCAGTAGTATCGGTCCCCAGCCCCAGCATTTT.

This clone has a handful of counts. The chain has TRBV10-1 and TRBJ1-5; 8 bases line up with TRBD1. With V trimmed by 2 bases and J by 5 bases, 5 bases remained unmatched. CDR1 is WNHNN, CDR2 SYGVQD, per germline (reference sequence). The length of the CDR3 is 15 residues. CDR3 in amino acids: CASSEGRGLDQPQHF. As DNA, the CDR3 is TGCGCCAGCAGTGAGGGCAGGGGGCTGGATCAGCCCCAGCATTTT.

V is TRBV19 and J is TRBJ1-2; unclear D gene. Germline assignment: CDR1 LNHDA and CDR2 SQIVND (reference sequence). V lost 3 bases, J lost 2 bases, and 7 bases lay in between. The CDR3 sequence is 13 residues long. CDR3 coding DNA: TGTGCCAGTAGTATGCCGGGGAACTATGGCTACACCTTC. As protein: CASSMPGNYGYTF.

This clone was detected a few times. The chain carries TRBV7-9 and TRBJ2-7, with D possibly matching TRBD1 (6 bases). This CDR3 has 16 residues. The germline V gene encodes CDR1 SEHNR and CDR2 FQNEAQ (reference sequence). Trimming removed 0 bases from V and 0 bases from J, with 12 bases in between. Here the CDR3 DNA reads TGTGCCAGCAGCTTAGCCCACGCGGACAGCTCCTACGAGCAGTACTTC. It translates to CASSLAHADSSYEQYF. The full variable domain, with the rest looked up from reference TRBV7-9 and TRBJ2-7, is DTGVSQNPRHKITKRGQNVTFRCDPISEHNRLYWYRQTLGQGPEFLTYFQNEAQLEKSRLLSDRFSAERPKGSFSTLEIQRTEQGDSAMYLCASSLAHADSSYEQYFGPGTRLTVT.

The J gene is TRBJ1-2, the V gene TRBV2; 7 bases agree with TRBD1. Germline trimming cut 5 bases from V and 7 bases from J; bases unmatched to any gene: 4. This CDR3 contains 12 residues. The V gene's germline CDR1 is SNHLY and CDR2 FYNNEI. The CDR3 is CASSQGDGGYTF. The CDR3 DNA sequence: TGTGCCAGCAGTCAGGGGGATGGTGGCTACACCTTC.

This clone was observed a single time. The CDR3 sequence: CASSSYLYEQYF. CDR3 bases: TGTGCCAGCAGTTCCTACCTCTACGAGCAGTACTTC. V gene TRBV12-3 or TRBV12-4 combines with J gene TRBJ2-7; D not resolved. This CDR3 region has 12 residues. V lost 4 bases, J lost 3 bases, and 7 bases lay in between.

V usage is TRBV6-1 and J usage is TRBJ1-2, with no clear D. The CDR3 has 13 amino acids. CDR1 and CDR2 (germline): MNHNS, SASEGT. Trimming removed 1 base at V and 5 bases at J, with 8 bases between. The CDR3 bases are TGTGCCAGCAGTGAAGGGGGAGAGTATGGCTACACCTTC. This sequence encodes CASSEGGEYGYTF.

V gene TRBV11-2 combines with J gene TRBJ1-2; 8 bases match TRBD1. Germline V gene lookup returns CDR1 SGHAT and CDR2 FQNNGV. V trimming: 1 base; J trimming: 8 bases; junction bases outside the gene matches: 3. The CDR3 covers 13 residues. This CDR3 is CASSLAGGYGYTF. CDR3 DNA: TGTGCCAGCAGCTTAGCAGGGGGCTACGGCTACACCTTC.

The chain carries TRBV19 and TRBJ1-2; D is possibly TRBD1 (6 bases). The V and J ends lost 5 bases and 4 bases respectively, with 11 bases between them. The CDR3 is 13 amino acids. Germline CDR1 is LNHDA and CDR2 is SQIVND (reference sequence). The CDR3 sequence: CASSSGGGYGYTF. As DNA, the CDR3 is TGTGCCAGTAGTTCGGGGGGCGGCTATGGCTACACCTTC.

This chain links TRBV3-1 (or the pseudogene TRBV3-2) with TRBJ2-7; 7 nucleotides agree with TRBD1. The V segment lost 4 bases and the J segment 5 bases; nucleotides outside the gene matches: 8. The CDR3 sequence is 14 residues long. The germline V gene encodes CDR1 LGHDT and CDR2 YNNKEL (reference sequence). The CDR3 protein is CASSRRQGFDEQYF. The CDR3 DNA sequence: TGTGCCAGCAGCCGGCGACAGGGATTCGACGAGCAGTACTTC.